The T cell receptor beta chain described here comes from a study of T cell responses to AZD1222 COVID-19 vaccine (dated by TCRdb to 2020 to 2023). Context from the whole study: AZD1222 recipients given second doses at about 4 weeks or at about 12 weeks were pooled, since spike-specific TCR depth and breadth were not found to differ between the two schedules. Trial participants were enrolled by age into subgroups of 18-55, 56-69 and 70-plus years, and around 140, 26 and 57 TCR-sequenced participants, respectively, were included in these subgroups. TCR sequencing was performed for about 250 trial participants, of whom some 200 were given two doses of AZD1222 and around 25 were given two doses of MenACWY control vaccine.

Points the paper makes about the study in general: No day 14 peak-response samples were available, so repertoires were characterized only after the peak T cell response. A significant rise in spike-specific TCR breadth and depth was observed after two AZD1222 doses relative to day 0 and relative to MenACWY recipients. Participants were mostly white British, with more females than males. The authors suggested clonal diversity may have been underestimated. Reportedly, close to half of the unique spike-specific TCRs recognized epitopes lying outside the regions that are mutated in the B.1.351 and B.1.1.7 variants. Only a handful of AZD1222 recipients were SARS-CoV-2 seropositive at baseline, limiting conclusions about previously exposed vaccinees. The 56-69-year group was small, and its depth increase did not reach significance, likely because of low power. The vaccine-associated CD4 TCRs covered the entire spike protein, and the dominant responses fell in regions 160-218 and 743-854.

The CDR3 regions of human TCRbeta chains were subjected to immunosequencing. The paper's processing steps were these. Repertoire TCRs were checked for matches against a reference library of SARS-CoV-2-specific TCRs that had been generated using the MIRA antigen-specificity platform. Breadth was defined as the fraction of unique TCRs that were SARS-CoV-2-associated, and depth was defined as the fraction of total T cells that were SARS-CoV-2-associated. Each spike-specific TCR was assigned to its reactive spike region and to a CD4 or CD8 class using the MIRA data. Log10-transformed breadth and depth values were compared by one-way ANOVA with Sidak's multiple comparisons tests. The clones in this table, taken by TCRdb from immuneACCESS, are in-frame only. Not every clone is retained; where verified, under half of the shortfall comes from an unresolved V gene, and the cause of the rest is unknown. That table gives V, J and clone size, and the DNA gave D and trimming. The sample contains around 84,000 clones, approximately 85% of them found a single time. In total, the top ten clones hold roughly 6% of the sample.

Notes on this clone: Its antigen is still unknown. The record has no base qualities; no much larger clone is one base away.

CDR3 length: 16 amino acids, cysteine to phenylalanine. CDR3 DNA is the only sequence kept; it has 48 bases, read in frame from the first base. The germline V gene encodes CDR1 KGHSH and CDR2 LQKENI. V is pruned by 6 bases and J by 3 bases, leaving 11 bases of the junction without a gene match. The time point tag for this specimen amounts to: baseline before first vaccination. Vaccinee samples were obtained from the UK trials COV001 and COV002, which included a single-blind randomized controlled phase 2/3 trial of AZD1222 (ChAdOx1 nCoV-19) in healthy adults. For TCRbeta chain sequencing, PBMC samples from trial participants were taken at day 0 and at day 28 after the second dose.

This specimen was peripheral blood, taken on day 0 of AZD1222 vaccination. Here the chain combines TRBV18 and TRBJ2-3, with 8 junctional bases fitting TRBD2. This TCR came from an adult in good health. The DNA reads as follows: TGTGCCAGCTCCCCTCGGAGCGGGAGTGGGACAGATACGCAGTATTTT. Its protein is CASSPRSGSGTDTQYF.